Listed here are 27 T cell receptor beta chains from one sample, sequenced in a study of CD8+ T cells in alopecia areata. The sequencing template was cDNA reverse transcribed from extracted RNA. TCRdb keeps only in-frame clones here, not all; method: immunoSEQ multiplex PCR. The sample lists around 190,000 clones; less than 70% were seen once. Treatment described: oral pan-JAK inhibitor, 5-10 mg twice daily. Sequencing was performed on CD4+ T cells sorted from blood, taken around week 49, from a patient treated with tofacitinib. The receptors were gathered from a human donor with alopecia areata.

The CDR3 sequence is CASGLPPPGRGYTF. The DNA for the CDR3 is TGTGCTAGTGGTTTGCCCCCACCAGGGCGTGGCTACACCTTC. This chain joins TRBV12-5 and TRBJ1-2; D is possibly TRBD1 (5 bases). The CDR3 has 14 residues. Trimming took off 2 bases at V and 7 bases at J, with 14 bases between the two ends. Looked up from germline, CDR1 is LGHNT and CDR2 is FRNRAP.

The chain is built from TRBV11-2 and TRBJ2-7; 7 positions agree with TRBD2. The germline V gene encodes CDR1 SGHAT and CDR2 FQNNGV. V lost 5 bases, J lost 0 bases, and 13 bases stayed unmatched. The CDR3 covers 17 residues. This CDR3 is CASSRPAGNPRSYEQYF. In DNA, the CDR3 is TGTGCCAGCAGCCGCCCAGCGGGGAACCCCCGCTCCTACGAGCAGTACTTC.

This clone came up a few times. The CDR3 DNA sequence: TGTGCCAGCAGCTTACAGGGACAGGGCGATGAGCAGTTCTTC. Translated, it gives CASSLQGQGDEQFF. V is TRBV7-9 and J is TRBJ2-1; 9 bases fit TRBD1. The germline CDR1 and CDR2 sequences are SEHNR and FQNEAQ (reference sequence). With 2 bases clipped from V and 8 bases from J, the junction kept 4 bases outside the gene matches. This CDR3 comprises 14 residues. The whole variable domain, remainder taken from reference TRBV7-9 and TRBJ2-1, is DTGVSQNPRHKITKRGQNVTFRCDPISEHNRLYWYRQTLGQGPEFLTYFQNEAQLEKSRLLSDRFSAERPKGSFSTLEIQRTEQGDSAMYLCASSLQGQGDEQFFGPGTRLTVL.

V gene TRBV29-1 combines with J gene TRBJ2-7; D might be TRBD1 (6 bases). This CDR3 comprises 13 residues. V was shortened by 6 bases and J by 2 bases, with 14 bases between the two germline ends. Germline CDR1 is SQVTM and CDR2 is ANQGSEA. CDR3 region: CSVRQVAAYEQYF. The CDR3, as DNA: TGCAGCGTCAGACAGGTTGCGGCCTACGAGCAGTACTTC.

The V call is TRBV2, the J call TRBJ1-1; D gene uncertain. CDR1 SNHLY and CDR2 FYNNEI come from the germline V gene. The ends were cut back, 10 bases at V and 5 bases at J, with 8 bases in the middle. The CDR3 is made up of 10 amino acids. The CDR3 loop is CATPNTEAFF. CDR3 in DNA: TGTGCCACCCCAAATACTGAAGCTTTCTTT.

V is TRBV7-2 and J is TRBJ2-7; 10 bases map to TRBD2. Germline V gene lookup returns CDR1 SGHTA and CDR2 FQGNSA. The junction had 4 bases not matched to a gene; V was cut back by 3 bases and J by 2 bases. This CDR3 comprises 15 residues. The CDR3 is CASSFLAGEAYEQYF. CDR3 nucleotides: TGTGCCAGCAGCTTCCTAGCGGGGGAGGCCTACGAGCAGTACTTC.

The J gene is TRBJ1-1, the V gene TRBV30; 8 bases are shared with TRBD1. This CDR3 comprises 16 residues. V shed 4 bases and J 5 bases; nucleotides not matched to a gene: 15. Germline V CDR1 and CDR2: GTSNPN, SVGIG (reference sequence). The CDR3 reads CAWTPSGGAFPTEAFF. Written as DNA, the CDR3 is TGTGCCTGGACCCCTTCAGGGGGCGCATTCCCGACTGAAGCTTTCTTT.

CDR3 nucleotides: TGTGCCAGCAGCGTGTCTGGCAGGGGAGGTAGGACTGAAGCTTTCTTT. Translated, it gives CASSVSGRGGRTEAFF. The chain joins TRBV9 to TRBJ1-1, with D possibly matching TRBD1 (6 bases). V was pared by 2 bases and J by 5 bases, with 19 bases between. CDR1 is SGDLS, CDR2 YYNGEE, per germline. This CDR3 has 16 amino acids.

This chain connects TRBV30 to TRBJ1-5; possibly TRBD1 for D (6 bases). V lost 0 bases and J 4 bases, leaving 13 bases between the germline ends. This CDR3 comprises 15 residues. Per the germline V gene, CDR1 is GTSNPN and CDR2 is SVGIG (reference sequence). The CDR3 bases are TGTGCCTGGAGTGTATCAACAGGGAGGAATCAGCCCCAGCATTTT. Translated: CAWSVSTGRNQPQHF.

This sequence joins TRBV29-1 and TRBJ1-1; no reliable D call. Per the germline V gene, CDR1 is SQVTM and CDR2 is ANQGSEA. V gave up 6 bases and J gave up 1 base, with 9 bases separating them. The CDR3 consists of 12 residues. Written as DNA, the CDR3 is TGCAGCGTGTATCCCGGGAACACTGAAGCTTTCTTT. As protein: CSVYPGNTEAFF.

This chain connects TRBV5-6 to TRBJ1-6, with unresolved D. CDR3 length: 12 residues. CDR1 and CDR2 from the germline V gene are SGHDT and YYEEEE. V was trimmed by 4 bases and J by 10 bases, leaving 9 bases between them. Written as DNA, the CDR3 is TGTGCCAGCAGCCTTACAAAATCACCCCTCCACTTT. Translation: CASSLTKSPLHF.

The V and J genes are TRBV20-1 and TRBJ2-3, with unresolved D. V was trimmed by 6 bases and J by 2 bases, leaving 6 bases between them. This CDR3 contains 11 residues. Per the germline V gene, CDR1 is DFQATT and CDR2 is SNEGSKA (reference sequence). The CDR3 DNA follows: TGCAGTGCGGGGTTCACAGATACGCAGTATTTT. Protein sequence: CSAGFTDTQYF.

This clone appeared a single time. The chain uses TRBV9 and TRBJ2-5, with TRBD1 matching over 8 bases. This CDR3 has 15 residues. Germline trimming cut 3 bases from V and 5 bases from J; bases unmatched to any gene: 9. Per the germline V gene, CDR1 is SGDLS and CDR2 is YYNGEE. The CDR3 loop reads CASSGQGAIQETQYF. CDR3 coding DNA: TGTGCCAGCAGCGGTCAGGGGGCTATTCAGGAGACCCAGTACTTC.

The V gene is TRBV6-6, the J gene TRBJ2-3, with 7 bases aligning to TRBD1. Germline V gene sequence: CDR1 MNHNY, CDR2 SVGAGI (reference sequence). V shed 5 bases and J 4 bases; nucleotides not matched to a gene: 6. The CDR3 contains 14 residues. CDR3 loop: CASSADRVSDTQYF. DNA of the CDR3: TGTGCCAGCAGTGCTGACAGGGTGTCAGATACGCAGTATTTT.

The V and J genes are TRBV13 and TRBJ2-2, with D perhaps TRBD1 (5 bases). The CDR3 is 14 amino acids. The germline V gene encodes CDR1 PRHDT and CDR2 FYEKMQ (reference sequence). Trimming took 5 bases from V and 6 from J, leaving 13 bases between them. CDR3 loop: CASSQRRTSGELFF. In nucleotides, the CDR3 is TGTGCCAGCAGCCAGCGACGGACATCCGGGGAGCTGTTTTTT. The full variable domain, its missing parts supplied by reference TRBV13 and TRBJ2-2, is AAGVIQSPRHLIKEKRETATLKCYPIPRHDTVYWYQQGPGQDPQFLISFYEKMQSDKGSIPDRFSAQQFSDYHSELNMSSLELGDSALYFCASSQRRTSGELFFGEGSRLTVL.

This chain uses TRBV7-2 with TRBJ1-1; 8 bases are a match to TRBD1. From germline, CDR1 is SGHTA and CDR2 FQGNSA. CDR3 length: 15 amino acids. V lost 5 bases to trimming and J lost 7 bases; unmatched junction nucleotides: 12. DNA for the CDR3: TGTGCCAGCAGCCCCCGGGGACAGGCAGGAATTGAAGCTTTCTTT. This encodes CASSPRGQAGIEAFF.

The V gene is TRBV4-3, the J gene TRBJ1-1; D unclear. The CDR3 runs to 12 residues. Germline CDR1 is LGHNA and CDR2 is YSLEER. Trimming cost V 0 bases and J 9 bases, with 8 bases left between them. CDR3 loop: CASSQEGLKAFF. The CDR3 DNA reads as TGCGCCAGCAGCCAAGAAGGGCTAAAAGCTTTCTTT.

The V gene is TRBV29-1, the J gene TRBJ2-5; TRBD1 aligns across 10 bases. This CDR3 is built from 14 residues. Germline CDR1 and CDR2: SQVTM and ANQGSEA. Trimming took 8 bases from V and 1 from J; bases not matched to a gene: 7. Here the CDR3 reads CSQRDRGRQETQYF. Written as DNA, the CDR3 is TGCAGCCAGAGGGACAGGGGTCGCCAAGAGACCCAGTACTTC. Drawing the rest from reference TRBV29-1 and TRBJ2-5, the complete variable domain is SAVISQKPSRDICQRGTSLTIQCQVDSQVTMMFWYRQQPGQSLTLIATANQGSEATYESGFVIDKFPISRPNLTFSTLTVSNMSPEDSSIYLCSQRDRGRQETQYFGPGTRLLVL.

The V and J genes are TRBV7-2 and TRBJ2-3; D may be TRBD2 (7 bases). This CDR3 spans 18 amino acids. Trimming took 0 bases from V and 2 from J, leaving 18 bases between them. Germline V gene data show CDR1 as SGHTA and CDR2 as FQGNSA. In DNA form, the CDR3 reads TGTGCCAGCAGCTTAGCGGTACGGGGGGCCATTGTCACAGATACGCAGTATTTT. Translation: CASSLAVRGAIVTDTQYF. Variable domain in full (rest from reference TRBV7-2 and TRBJ2-3): GAGVSQSPSNKVTEKGKDVELRCDPISGHTALYWYRQSLGQGLEFLIYFQGNSAPDKSGLPSDRFSAERTGGSVSTLTIQRTQQEDSAVYLCASSLAVRGAIVTDTQYFGPGTRLTVL.

This sequence joins TRBV5-4 and TRBJ2-1, with TRBD1 as a possible D gene (8 bases). The CDR3 is 15 amino acids. V lost 4 bases to trimming and J lost 6 bases, with 17 bases between them. Per germline, CDR1 SGHNT and CDR2 YYREEE (reference sequence). This chain's CDR3 is CASSPNGGTGNEQFF. In DNA form, the CDR3 reads TGTGCCAGCAGCCCAAACGGGGGGACAGGCAATGAGCAGTTCTTC.

The rearrangement joins TRBV30 to TRBJ1-2; TRBD1 is a possible D gene (5 bases). With 4 bases removed from V and 4 bases from J, the gap between germline ends came to 13 bases. CDR1 and CDR2 (germline): GTSNPN, SVGIG (reference sequence). The CDR3 length is 13 residues. This CDR3 is CAWTDQGGYGYTF. The CDR3 DNA reads as TGTGCCTGGACTGACCAGGGTGGCTATGGCTACACCTTC. The complete variable domain, with remaining parts taken from reference TRBV30 and TRBJ1-2, reads SQTIHQWPATLVQPVGSPLSLECTVEGTSNPNLYWYRQAAGRGLQLLFYSVGIGQISSEVPQNLSASRPQDRQFILSSKKLLLSDSGFYLCAWTDQGGYGYTFGSGTRLTVV.

As DNA, the CDR3 is TGTGCCAGCACTAAACAGTGGGGCACCTATGGCTACACCTTC. This encodes CASTKQWGTYGYTF. The chain links TRBV27 to TRBJ1-2, with D possibly TRBD1 on 5 matching bases. V lost 7 bases, J lost 4 bases, and 16 bases lay in between. The CDR3 extends over 14 amino acids. Germline values: CDR1 MNHEY, CDR2 SMNVEV (reference sequence).

The V and J genes are TRBV15 and TRBJ1-4; D is ambiguous. The ends were cut back, 0 bases at V and 11 bases at J, with 16 bases in the middle. Germline V gene data show CDR1 as LNHNV and CDR2 as YYDKDF (reference sequence). This CDR3 has 15 amino acids. The CDR3 bases are TGTGCCACCAGCAGAGAAGGCGCCACCGTGGCGAAACTGTTTTTT. Translated: CATSREGATVAKLFF.

As for this clone: The sample has other DNA sequences that encode this CDR3 too. This sequence joins TRBV29-1 and TRBJ2-5; D gene unclear. V lost 2 bases and J lost 2, with 6 bases in between. The germline V gene has CDR1 SQVTM and CDR2 ANQGSEA. The CDR3 has 12 residues. The CDR3 coding sequence is TGCAGCGTTGAAAGGCAGCAAGAGACCCAGTACTTC. Amino acid sequence: CSVERQQETQYF. Using reference TRBV29-1 and TRBJ2-5 for the parts outside the CDR3, the full variable domain is SAVISQKPSRDICQRGTSLTIQCQVDSQVTMMFWYRQQPGQSLTLIATANQGSEATYESGFVIDKFPISRPNLTFSTLTVSNMSPEDSSIYLCSVERQQETQYFGPGTRLLVL.

The chain links TRBV29-1 to TRBJ1-2; D is uncertain. The germline gives CDR1 SQVTM, CDR2 ANQGSEA. Trimming removed 3 bases at V and 1 base at J, with 15 bases between. The CDR3 loop spans 15 amino acids. The CDR3 sequence is CSVEGTTGDNYGYTF. The CDR3, as DNA: TGCAGCGTTGAGGGCACCACTGGTGATAACTATGGCTACACCTTC.

The chain joins TRBV7-2 to TRBJ1-5; D not certain. CDR3 length: 14 residues. V was cut by 1 base and J by 0 bases, with 4 bases left in between. Germline assignment: CDR1 SGHTA and CDR2 FQGNSA. The CDR3 DNA reads TGTGCCAGCAGCTTAGTTGATAGCAATCAGCCCCAGCATTTT. Its protein is CASSLVDSNQPQHF.

This clone was counted only a few times. The rearrangement uses TRBV7-9 and TRBJ1-1; 8 positions match TRBD1. Germline V gene lookup returns CDR1 SEHNR and CDR2 FQNEAQ (reference sequence). CDR3 length: 18 amino acids. V shed 4 bases, J shed 5 bases, and the junction held 18 bases outside the gene matches. The CDR3 is CASSSRPLGQGPRTEAFF. The DNA of the CDR3 is TGTGCCAGCAGCTCCCGCCCTCTTGGACAGGGTCCGAGGACTGAAGCTTTCTTT.